This TCR beta chain was found in a study of cytomegalovirus exposure and HLA in healthy donors. General observations from the study: For most TCR beta V segments, an earlier analysis put the productive rate at about 87% or about 30% of the time. V- and J-gene trimming in TCR beta was tied to a missense DCLRE1C variant by an analysis performed later.

Vbeta (60) and Jbeta (13) primers were used in the PCR. The data were produced by immunoSEQ multiplex PCR, yet TCRdb's version contains in-frame clones alone and is incomplete. The sample has around 200,000 clones, around 74% seen once. Concerning this clone: Its antigen remains unidentified.

The germline V and J ends were trimmed by 4 bases and 0 bases, with 13 bases remaining between them. The germline gives CDR1 MDHEN, CDR2 SYDVKM. The CDR3 covers 16 residues. The receptor comes from a male donor in good health and CMV-seronegative. The sequencing sample was made of PBMCs. This rearrangement joins TRBV28 to TRBJ1-3; D may be TRBD1 (6 bases). The CDR3 sequence is CASSWGPRSSGNTIYF. As DNA, the CDR3 is TGTGCCAGCAGTTGGGGGCCCCGGTCCTCTGGAAACACCATATATTTT.